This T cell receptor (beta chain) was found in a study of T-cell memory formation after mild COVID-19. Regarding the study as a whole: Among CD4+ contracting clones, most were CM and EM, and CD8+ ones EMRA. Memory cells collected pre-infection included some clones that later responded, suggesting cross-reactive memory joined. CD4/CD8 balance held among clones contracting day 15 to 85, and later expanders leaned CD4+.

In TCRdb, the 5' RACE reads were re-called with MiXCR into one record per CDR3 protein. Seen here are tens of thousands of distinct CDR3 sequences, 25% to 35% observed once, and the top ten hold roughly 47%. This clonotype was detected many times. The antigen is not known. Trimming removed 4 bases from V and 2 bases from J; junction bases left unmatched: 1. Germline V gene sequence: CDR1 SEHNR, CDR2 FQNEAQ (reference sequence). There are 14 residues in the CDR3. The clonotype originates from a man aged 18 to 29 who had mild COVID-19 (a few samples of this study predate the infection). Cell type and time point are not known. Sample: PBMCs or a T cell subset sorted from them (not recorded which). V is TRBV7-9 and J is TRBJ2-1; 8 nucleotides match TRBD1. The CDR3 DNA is TGTGCCAGCAGCTCGACAGGGGCCTACAATGAGCAGTTCTTC. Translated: CASSSTGAYNEQFF.